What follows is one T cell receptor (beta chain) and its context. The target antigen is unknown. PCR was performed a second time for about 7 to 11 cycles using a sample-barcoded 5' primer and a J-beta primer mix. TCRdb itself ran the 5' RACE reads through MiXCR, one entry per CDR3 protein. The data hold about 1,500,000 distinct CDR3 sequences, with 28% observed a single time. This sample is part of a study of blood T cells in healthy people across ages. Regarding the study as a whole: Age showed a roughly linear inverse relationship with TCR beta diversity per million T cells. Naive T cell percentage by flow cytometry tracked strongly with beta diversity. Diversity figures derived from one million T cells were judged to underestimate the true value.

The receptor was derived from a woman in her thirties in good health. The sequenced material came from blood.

As DNA, the CDR3 is TGTGCCAGCAGCCTGGGACGGAGGGGACTTTATGGCTACACCTTC. Translation gives CASSLGRRGLYGYTF. The chain uses TRBV27 and TRBJ1-2, with TRBD1 as a possible D gene (5 bases). V dropped 6 bases and J dropped 5 bases, with 19 bases sitting between them. Germline V gene lookup returns CDR1 MNHEY and CDR2 SMNVEV (reference sequence). This CDR3 is built from 15 residues.